Below, one T cell receptor beta chain is given with its context. CDR1 SGHVS and CDR2 FNYEAQ come from the germline V gene. V gave up 1 base and J gave up 6 bases; unmatched junction bases: 5. CDR3 size: 14 residues. CD4+CD25+CD127- Tregs, CD4+CD25- non-Tregs, CD4 and CD8 cells were sorted. The repertoire was sequenced with immunoSEQ multiplex PCR; TCRdb's copy has only in-frame clones and lacks some. The table records some 66,000 clones, more than 90% of them present only once. The data derive from a study of Tregs in tolerant kidney transplant recipients. The chain is built from TRBV7-6 and TRBJ2-7; 8 positions agree with TRBD2. The sequenced sample was CD8+ T cells from blood, obtained before the transplant. The TCR sequence derives from a human donor who received a combined kidney and bone marrow transplant. This CDR3 is CASSLGGTSVEQYF. CDR3 in DNA: TGTGCCAGCAGCTTAGGTGGGACTAGTGTCGAGCAGTACTTC.